The clone carrying this T cell receptor (beta chain) came up many times. Antigen: not known. This sample is part of a study of regulatory T cells in long-lasting Graves disease. Overall study findings and caveats: The analysis examined peripheral blood only and excluded thyroid tissue.

Relying on iRepertoire HTBI primers and Arm-PCR of CDR3 regions, the team built TCR beta libraries. Original handling: The samples included under 75 TRBV and around 15 TRBJ segments. From the multiplex PCR reads, TCRdb called clonotypes with MiXCR, one entry per CDR3 protein. The V and J calls and clone size are TCRdb's, not the authors'. This table holds under 450,000 distinct CDR3 sequences, about an eighth found once. Specified time point: newly diagnosed GD, antithyroid drugs for less than 3 months. PBMC RNA served as the TCR library source. J gave up 1 base and V 4 bases, and 6 bases lay outside the gene matches. Germline V gene data show CDR1 as LNHDA and CDR2 as SQIVND (reference sequence). The CDR3 has 18 amino acids. The same data also went into a second study, on T cells in Graves' hyperthyroidism and ophthalmopathy.

The sequencing here drew on peripheral blood mononuclear cells (PBMCs), taken at new diagnosis, from a patient treated with antithyroid drugs. This sequence joins TRBV19 and TRBJ2-1; 14 positions agree with TRBD2. The source of this sequence is a young woman with Graves disease. The CDR3 DNA follows: TGTGCCAGTAGTAAGGGGACTAGCGGGAGTTGGTCCTACAATGAGCAGTTCTTC. Its translation: CASSKGTSGSWSYNEQFF.